These 5 T cell receptor beta chains were sequenced from one sample in a study of blood T cell repertoires in COVID-19. Some clones are missing from TCRdb's copy, which holds only in-frame ones; the method was immunoSEQ multiplex PCR. The data contain 120,000 or so clones, around 81% of them singletons. What was sequenced was peripheral blood. The origin of the receptors is a man aged 30 to 39 with COVID-19, enrolled during active disease.

A single count supports this clone. The chain carries TRBV15 and TRBJ2-1, with D unresolved. The CDR3 has 14 amino acids. Germline values: CDR1 LNHNV, CDR2 YYDKDF (reference sequence). Trimming removed 1 base from V and 6 bases from J, with 10 bases in between. Here the CDR3 DNA reads TGTGCCACCAGCAGAGTAGGAAGGAGCAATGAGCAGTTCTTC. Protein: CATSRVGRSNEQFF.

This rearrangement joins TRBV5-8 to TRBJ1-2; 8 bases map to TRBD1. The CDR3 is made up of 15 amino acids. The V gene's germline CDR1 is SGHTS and CDR2 YDEGEE. V was clipped by 2 bases and J by 6 bases; unmatched bases: 9. The CDR3 here is CASSFGQGTRNGYTF. The CDR3 region has the DNA TGTGCCAGCAGCTTTGGACAGGGAACCCGAAATGGCTACACCTTC.

The chain is built from TRBV7-2 and TRBJ2-3, with TRBD1 as a possible D gene (5 bases). Germline CDR1 and CDR2: SGHTA and FQGNSA. The CDR3 contains 13 residues. Trimming removed 2 bases at V and 4 bases at J, with 7 bases between. The CDR3 coding sequence is TGTGCCAGCAGCTTATCCAGGGCAGATACGCAGTATTTT. Encoded protein: CASSLSRADTQYF.

The chain carries TRBV30 and TRBJ1-3; D gene uncertain. V was clipped by 4 bases and J by 3 bases, with 10 bases between them. The CDR3 runs 13 residues. CDR1 GTSNPN and CDR2 SVGIG come from the germline V gene (reference sequence). This CDR3 is CAWTWAGGNTIYF. The CDR3 nucleotides read TGTGCCTGGACGTGGGCGGGTGGAAACACCATATATTTT.

The chain is built from TRBV7-2 and TRBJ2-1, with 7 bases lining up with TRBD1. The V gene end was trimmed by 2 bases and the J gene end by 5 bases; junction bases not matched to a gene: 6. The germline V gene has CDR1 SGHTA and CDR2 FQGNSA. The CDR3 length is 15 residues. The DNA for the CDR3 is TGTGCCAGCAGCTTATGGTCGGGACAGAACAATGAGCAGTTCTTC. Its translation: CASSLWSGQNNEQFF.